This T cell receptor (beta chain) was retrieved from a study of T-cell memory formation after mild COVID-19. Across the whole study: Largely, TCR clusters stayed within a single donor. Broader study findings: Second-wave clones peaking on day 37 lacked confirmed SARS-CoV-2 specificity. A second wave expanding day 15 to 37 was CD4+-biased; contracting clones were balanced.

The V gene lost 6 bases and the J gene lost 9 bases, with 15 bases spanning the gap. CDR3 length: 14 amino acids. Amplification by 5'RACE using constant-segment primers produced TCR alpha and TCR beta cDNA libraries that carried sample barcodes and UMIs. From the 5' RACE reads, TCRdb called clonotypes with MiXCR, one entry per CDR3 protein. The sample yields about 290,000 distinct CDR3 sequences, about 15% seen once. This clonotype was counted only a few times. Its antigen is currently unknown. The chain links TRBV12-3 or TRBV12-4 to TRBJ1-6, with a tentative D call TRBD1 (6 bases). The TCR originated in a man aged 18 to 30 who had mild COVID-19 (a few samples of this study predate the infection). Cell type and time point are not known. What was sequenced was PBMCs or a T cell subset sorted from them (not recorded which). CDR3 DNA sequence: TGTGCCAGCAGCTTCCAGACAGGTACTTCACCCCTCCACTTT. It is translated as CASSFQTGTSPLHF.